In this sample, the clone carrying this T cell receptor (beta chain) turned up a few times. This record comes from a study of cytotoxic CD8 clonotypes in ibrutinib-treated CLL. About the study: Specimens for response were gathered following a median around a year of therapy, spanning 6 to 36.

The table came from immunoSEQ multiplex PCR; TCRdb's copy has only in-frame clones and leaves some out. The sample contains more than 35,000 clones, over 55% of which appear only once. J lost 3 bases, V lost 9 bases, and 5 bases had no gene match. The CDR3 contains 14 residues. Germline values: CDR1 LNHDA, CDR2 SQIVND (reference sequence). The genes are TRBV19 and TRBJ2-3; 11 nucleotides align to TRBD2. This receptor was obtained from a human donor with chronic lymphocytic leukemia. The input for sequencing was PBMCs, taken at disease progression, from a patient treated with ibrutinib. The CDR3 DNA reads as TGTGCCAGCAATATAGCGGGGGGGACAGATACGCAGTATTTT. Translating gives CASNIAGGTDTQYF.